This T cell receptor (beta chain) was identified during a study of CD8+ T cells in alopecia areata. Study-level results: Especially in alopecia totalis/universalis, lesional scalp showed greater clonality than normal scalp did.

This clone was seen only a few times. Its antigen is undetermined. Sorting separated CD4+ and CD8+ T cells out of PBMCs. Sequencing relied on a cDNA template that was reverse transcribed from extracted RNA. Generated by immunoSEQ multiplex PCR, the TCRdb table keeps only in-frame clones and is missing some. This table holds some 130,000 clones, roughly 50% found once. The V gene lost 4 bases and the J gene lost 1 base, with 4 bases spanning the gap. Germline V lookup: CDR1 LNHNV, CDR2 YYDKDF (reference sequence). This CDR3 has 12 amino acids. The specimen comprised CD8+ T cells sorted from blood, sampled at week 0. This sequence joins TRBV15 and TRBJ2-5; D call uncertain. The origin of this receptor is a human donor with alopecia areata. Here the CDR3 reads CATSTFQETQYF. The CDR3 DNA sequence: TGTGCCACCAGCACGTTCCAAGAGACCCAGTACTTC.